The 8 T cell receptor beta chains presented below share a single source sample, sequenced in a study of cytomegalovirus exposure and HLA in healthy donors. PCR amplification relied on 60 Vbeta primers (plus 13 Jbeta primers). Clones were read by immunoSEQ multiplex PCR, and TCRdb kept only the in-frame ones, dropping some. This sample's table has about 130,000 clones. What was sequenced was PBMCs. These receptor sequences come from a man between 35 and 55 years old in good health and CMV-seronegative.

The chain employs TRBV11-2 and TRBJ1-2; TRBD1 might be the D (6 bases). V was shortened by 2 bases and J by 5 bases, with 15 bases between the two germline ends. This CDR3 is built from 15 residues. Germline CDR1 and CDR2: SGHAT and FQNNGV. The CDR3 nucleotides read TGTGCCAGCAGCTTAAACAGGGCTGCTCGGTATGGCTACACCTTC. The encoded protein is CASSLNRAARYGYTF.

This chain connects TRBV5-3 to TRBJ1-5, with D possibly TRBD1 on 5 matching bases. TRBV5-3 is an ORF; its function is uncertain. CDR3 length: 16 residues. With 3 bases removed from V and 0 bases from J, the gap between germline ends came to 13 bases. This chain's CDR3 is CARSSRVENSNQPQHF. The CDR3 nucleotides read TGTGCCAGAAGCTCCAGGGTAGAGAATAGCAATCAGCCCCAGCATTTT.

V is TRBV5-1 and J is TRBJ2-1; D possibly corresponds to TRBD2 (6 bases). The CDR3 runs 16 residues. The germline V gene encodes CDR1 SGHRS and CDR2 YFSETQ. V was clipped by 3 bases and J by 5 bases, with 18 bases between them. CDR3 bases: TGCGCCAGCAGCTCGATTAGCCGCCGCGGGGACAATGAGCAGTTCTTC. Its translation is CASSSISRRGDNEQFF.

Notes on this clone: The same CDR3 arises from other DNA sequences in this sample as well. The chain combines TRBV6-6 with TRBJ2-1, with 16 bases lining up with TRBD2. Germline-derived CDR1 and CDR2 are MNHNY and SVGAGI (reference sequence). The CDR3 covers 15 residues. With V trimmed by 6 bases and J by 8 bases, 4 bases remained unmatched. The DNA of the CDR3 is TGTGCCAGCAGACCGGGACTAGCGGGAGGGGATGAGCAGTTCTTC. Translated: CASRPGLAGGDEQFF.

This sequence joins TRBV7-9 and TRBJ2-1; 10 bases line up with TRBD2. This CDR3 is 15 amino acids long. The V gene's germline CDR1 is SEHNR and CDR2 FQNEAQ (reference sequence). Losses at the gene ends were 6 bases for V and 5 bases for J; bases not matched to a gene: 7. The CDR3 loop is CASRVGSGRHNEQFF. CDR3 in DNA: TGTGCCAGCAGAGTAGGTAGCGGGAGGCACAATGAGCAGTTCTTC. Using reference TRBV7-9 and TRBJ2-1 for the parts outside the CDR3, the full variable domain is DTGVSQNPRHKITKRGQNVTFRCDPISEHNRLYWYRQTLGQGPEFLTYFQNEAQLEKSRLLSDRFSAERPKGSFSTLEIQRTEQGDSAMYLCASRVGSGRHNEQFFGPGTRLTVL.

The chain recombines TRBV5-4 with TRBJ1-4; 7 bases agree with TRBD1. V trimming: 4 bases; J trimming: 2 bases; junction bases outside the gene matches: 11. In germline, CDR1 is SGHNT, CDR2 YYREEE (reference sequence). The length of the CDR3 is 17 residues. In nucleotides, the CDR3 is TGTGCCAGCAGCGCCGTGGAGGGGGCCGTGACTAATGAAAAACTGTTTTTT. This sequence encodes CASSAVEGAVTNEKLFF. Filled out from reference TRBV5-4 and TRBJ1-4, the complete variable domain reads ETGVTQSPTHLIKTRGQQVTLRCSSQSGHNTVSWYQQALGQGPQFIFQYYREEENGRGNFPPRFSGLQFPNYSSELNVNALELDDSALYLCASSAVEGAVTNEKLFFGSGTQLSVL.

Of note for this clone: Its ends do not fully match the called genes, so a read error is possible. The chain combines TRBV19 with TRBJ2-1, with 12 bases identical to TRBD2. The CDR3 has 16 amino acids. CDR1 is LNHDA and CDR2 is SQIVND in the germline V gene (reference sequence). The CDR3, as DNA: TGTGCCAGTAGTATTCACCTAGCGGGAGGGGCCTGTGCGCTAGTCTTC. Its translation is CASSIHLAGGACALVF.

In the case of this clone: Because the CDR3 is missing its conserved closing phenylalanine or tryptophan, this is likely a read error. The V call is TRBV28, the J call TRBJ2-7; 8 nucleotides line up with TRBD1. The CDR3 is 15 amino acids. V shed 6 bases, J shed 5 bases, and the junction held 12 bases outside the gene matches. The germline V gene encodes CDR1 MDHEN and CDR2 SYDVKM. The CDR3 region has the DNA TGTGCCAGCAGCTTAGACAGGGGATTTGAGGACGAGCAGTACCTC. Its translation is CASSLDRGFEDEQYL.